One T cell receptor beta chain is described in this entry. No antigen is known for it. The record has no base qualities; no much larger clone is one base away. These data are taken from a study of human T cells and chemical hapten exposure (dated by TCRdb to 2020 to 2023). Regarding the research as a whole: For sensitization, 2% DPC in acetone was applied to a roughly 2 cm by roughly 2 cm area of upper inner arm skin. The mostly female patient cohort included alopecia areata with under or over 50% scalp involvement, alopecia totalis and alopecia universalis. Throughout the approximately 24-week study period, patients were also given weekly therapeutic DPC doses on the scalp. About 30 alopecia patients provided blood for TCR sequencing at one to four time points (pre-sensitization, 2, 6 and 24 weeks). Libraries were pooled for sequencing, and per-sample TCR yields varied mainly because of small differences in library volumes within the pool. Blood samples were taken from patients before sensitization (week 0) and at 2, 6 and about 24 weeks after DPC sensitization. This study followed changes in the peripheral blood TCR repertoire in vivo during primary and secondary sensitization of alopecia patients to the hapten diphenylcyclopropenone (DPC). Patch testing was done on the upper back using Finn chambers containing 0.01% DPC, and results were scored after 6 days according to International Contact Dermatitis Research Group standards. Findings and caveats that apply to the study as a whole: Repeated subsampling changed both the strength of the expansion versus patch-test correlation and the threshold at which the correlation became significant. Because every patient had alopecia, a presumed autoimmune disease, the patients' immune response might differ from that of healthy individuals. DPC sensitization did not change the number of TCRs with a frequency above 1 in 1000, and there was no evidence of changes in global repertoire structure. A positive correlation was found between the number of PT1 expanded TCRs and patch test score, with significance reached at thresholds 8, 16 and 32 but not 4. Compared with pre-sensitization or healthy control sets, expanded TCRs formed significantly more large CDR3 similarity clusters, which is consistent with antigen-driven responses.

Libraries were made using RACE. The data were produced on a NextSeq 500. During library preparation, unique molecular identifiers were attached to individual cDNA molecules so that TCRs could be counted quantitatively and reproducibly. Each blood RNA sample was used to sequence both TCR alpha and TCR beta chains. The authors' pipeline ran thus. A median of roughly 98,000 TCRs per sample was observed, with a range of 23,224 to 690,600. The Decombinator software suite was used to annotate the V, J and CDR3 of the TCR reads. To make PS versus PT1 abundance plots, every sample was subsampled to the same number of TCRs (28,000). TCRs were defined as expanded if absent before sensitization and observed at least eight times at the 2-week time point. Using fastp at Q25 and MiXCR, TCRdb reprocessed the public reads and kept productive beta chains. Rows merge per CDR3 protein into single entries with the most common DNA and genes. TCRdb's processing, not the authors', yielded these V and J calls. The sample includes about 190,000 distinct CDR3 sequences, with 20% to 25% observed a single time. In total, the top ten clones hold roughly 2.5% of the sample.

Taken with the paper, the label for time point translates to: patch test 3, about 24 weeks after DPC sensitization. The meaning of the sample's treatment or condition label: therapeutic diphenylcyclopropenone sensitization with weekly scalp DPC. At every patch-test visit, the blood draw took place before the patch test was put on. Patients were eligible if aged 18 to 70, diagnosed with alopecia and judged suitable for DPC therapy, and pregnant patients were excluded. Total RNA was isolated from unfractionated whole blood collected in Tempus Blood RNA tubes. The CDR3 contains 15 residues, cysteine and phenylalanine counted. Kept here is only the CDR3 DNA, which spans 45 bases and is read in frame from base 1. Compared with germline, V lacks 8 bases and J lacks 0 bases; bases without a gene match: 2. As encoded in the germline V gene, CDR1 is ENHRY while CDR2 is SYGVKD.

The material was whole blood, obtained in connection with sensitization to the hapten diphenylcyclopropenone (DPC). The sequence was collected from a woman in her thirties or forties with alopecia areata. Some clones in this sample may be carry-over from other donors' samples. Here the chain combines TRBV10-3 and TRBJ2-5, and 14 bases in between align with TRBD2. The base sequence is TGTGCCATCCGGACTAGCGGGAGGCACCAAGAGACCCAGTACTTC. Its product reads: CAIRTSGRHQETQYF.